The 10 T cell receptor beta chains below were found in one sample sequenced in a study of OX40 agonist ivuxolimab in advanced cancers. The method was immunoSEQ multiplex PCR; TCRdb's version includes in-frame clones alone and lacks a portion of them. The data show approximately 49,000 clones, 85% seen once. The sequenced sample was CD4+ or CD8+ T cells sorted from blood, obtained in a trial of the OX40 agonist ivuxolimab. These receptors all come from an adult with an advanced solid tumor such as melanoma, head and neck, liver or kidney cancer.

The chain recombines TRBV7-7 with TRBJ2-2; D remains ambiguous. CDR3 length: 14 amino acids. Trimming removed 2 bases at V and 7 bases at J, with 11 bases between. Germline V lookup: CDR1 SSHAT, CDR2 FNYEAQ (reference sequence). The CDR3 DNA reads as TGTGCCAGCAGCTTACAGGTTTTCGGCGGGGAGCTGTTTTTT. The encoded protein is CASSLQVFGGELFF.

V is TRBV15 and J is TRBJ1-4; D is perhaps TRBD1 (6 bases). The CDR3 is made up of 16 amino acids. V shed 0 bases and J shed 3 bases, with 11 bases lying between them. The V gene's germline CDR1 is LNHNV and CDR2 YYDKDF (reference sequence). In DNA form, the CDR3 reads TGTGCCACCAGCAGAGAGGTGACAGGACCTAATGAAAAACTGTTTTTT. The encoded protein is CATSREVTGPNEKLFF. The complete variable domain, with remaining parts taken from reference TRBV15 and TRBJ1-4, reads DAMVIQNPRYQVTQFGKPVTLSCSQTLNHNVMYWYQQKSSQAPKLLFHYYDKDFNNEADTPDNFQSRRPNTSFCFLDIRSPGLGDTAMYLCATSREVTGPNEKLFFGSGTQLSVL.

This chain joins TRBV29-1 and TRBJ2-2, with D hard to call. The CDR3 is 13 residues long. V was cut by 5 bases and J by 0 bases, with 7 bases left in between. Germline V gene sequence: CDR1 SQVTM, CDR2 ANQGSEA. CDR3 sequence: CSVIPPNTGELFF. The CDR3 DNA reads as TGCAGCGTTATTCCTCCGAACACCGGGGAGCTGTTTTTT.

The chain is built from TRBV27 and TRBJ2-1; 10 bases match TRBD2. The length of the CDR3 is 15 residues. J was trimmed by 4 bases and V by 5 bases; bases with no gene match: 5. CDR1 and CDR2 (germline): MNHEY, SMNVEV (reference sequence). This CDR3 reads CASSVSGGPYNEQFF. CDR3 nucleotide sequence: TGTGCCAGCAGTGTTAGCGGGGGGCCTTACAATGAGCAGTTCTTC.

The CDR3 region has the DNA TGTGCCAGCTCTCTCACACATACATCGACGGGGAGTCACAATGAGCAGTTCTTC. Translating gives CASSLTHTSTGSHNEQFF. The chain combines TRBV18 with TRBJ2-1, with a tentative D call TRBD2 (5 bases). The CDR3 contains 18 residues. The germline CDR1 and CDR2 sequences are KGHSH and LQKENI. V shed 6 bases and J shed 5 bases, with 26 bases lying between them.

This chain connects TRBV19 to TRBJ2-3; 7 positions agree with TRBD1. With 7 bases clipped from V and 5 bases from J, the junction kept 6 bases outside the gene matches. The CDR3 totals 13 residues. Germline CDR1 reads LNHDA; CDR2 reads SQIVND (reference sequence). CDR3 nucleotides: TGTGCCAGTATGGGCAGGGGGAGAGATACGCAGTATTTT. It specifies CASMGRGRDTQYF.

The chain links TRBV6-5 to TRBJ1-3; D unresolved. The V and J ends lost 7 bases and 0 bases respectively, with 10 bases between them. The germline V gene has CDR1 MNHEY and CDR2 SVGAGI. The CDR3 runs 14 residues. The CDR3 bases are TGTGCCAGCACCACCCTCCTCTCTGGAAACACCATATATTTT. It is translated as CASTTLLSGNTIYF.

The chain couples TRBV9 to TRBJ1-1; maybe TRBD1 (5 bases). Trimming left V 0 bases short and J 1 base short, with 16 bases between. Germline-derived CDR1 and CDR2 are SGDLS and YYNGEE. CDR3 length equals 17 residues. CDR3 nucleotides: TGTGCCAGCAGCGTAGCAGGAAAAGGGGCTGGGAACACTGAAGCTTTCTTT. This translates into CASSVAGKGAGNTEAFF.

There are a few counts of this clone. The rearrangement links TRBV19 to TRBJ2-7; 9 nucleotides line up with TRBD1. The CDR3 covers 16 residues. Germline CDR1 and CDR2: LNHDA and SQIVND (reference sequence). V dropped 4 bases and J dropped 1; count of bases not matched to a gene: 8. CDR3 amino acids: CASSKGPGQGSYEQYF. Written as DNA, the CDR3 is TGTGCCAGTAGTAAGGGACCGGGACAGGGTTCCTACGAGCAGTACTTC.

The chain couples TRBV12-5 to TRBJ1-2; the D is unclear. This CDR3 has 17 amino acids. CDR1 is LGHNT, CDR2 FRNRAP, per germline. The V end was cut by 3 bases, the J end by 8 bases, with 25 bases between. The CDR3 protein is CASGFSTIGRVVGGYTF. The CDR3 DNA follows: TGTGCTAGTGGTTTCTCCACCATCGGACGTGTAGTGGGGGGCTACACCTTC.